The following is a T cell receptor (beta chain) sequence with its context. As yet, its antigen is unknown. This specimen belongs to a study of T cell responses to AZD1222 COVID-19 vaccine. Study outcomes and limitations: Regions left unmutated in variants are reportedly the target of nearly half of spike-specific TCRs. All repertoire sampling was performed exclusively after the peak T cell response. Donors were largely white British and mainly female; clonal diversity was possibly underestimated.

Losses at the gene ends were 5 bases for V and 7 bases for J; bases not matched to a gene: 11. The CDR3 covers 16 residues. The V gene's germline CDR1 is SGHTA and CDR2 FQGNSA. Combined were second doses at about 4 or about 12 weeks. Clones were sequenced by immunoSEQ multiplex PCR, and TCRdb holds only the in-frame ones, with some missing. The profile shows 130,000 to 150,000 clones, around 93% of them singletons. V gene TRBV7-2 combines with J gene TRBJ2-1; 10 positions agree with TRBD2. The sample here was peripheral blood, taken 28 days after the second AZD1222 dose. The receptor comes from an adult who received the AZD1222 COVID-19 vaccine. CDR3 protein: CASSRTSGRALNEQFF. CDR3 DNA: TGTGCCAGCAGCCGTACCAGCGGGAGGGCCTTAAATGAGCAGTTCTTC.